Listed below are T cell receptor beta chains from one sample, sequenced in a study of cytomegalovirus exposure and HLA in healthy donors. Measured with immunoSEQ multiplex PCR; TCRdb has only the in-frame clones, and not every one. The sample yields hundreds of thousands of clones, about nine tenths seen once. The sample comprised PBMCs. The receptors were gathered from a woman aged 18-29 years in good health and CMV-seronegative. Each CDR3 is given with its conserved first and last residue. The D gene is left open where the match is weak.

j_call	v_call	cdr3_length	d_call	cdr3_aa
TRBJ2-1	TRBV18	12	NA	CASSQVAKEQFF
TRBJ2-7	TRBV7-9	14	NA	CASSLGTGRYEQYF
TRBJ2-5	TRBV15	17	NA	CATSRVGRGLFQETQYF
TRBJ2-1	TRBV4-1	20	TRBD2	CASSPLPTSGRASLTREQFF
TRBJ2-1	TRBV6-1	15	TRBD1	CASSKDRGLWNEQFF
TRBJ1-2	TRBV19	13	NA	CASSMPGGGGYTF
TRBJ2-1	TRBV9	14	TRBD2	CASSAAGYYNEQFF
TRBJ2-5	TRBV10-1	13	NA	CASSESGAETQYF
TRBJ2-2	TRBV2	15	NA	CASSESGGTTGELFF
TRBJ1-1	TRBV19	16	TRBD1	CASSIWTGYGSTEAFF
TRBJ1-1	TRBV5-1	14	NA	CASSLETGNTEAFF
TRBJ2-7	TRBV5-1	14	NA	CASSPVEGVVEQYF
TRBJ2-2	TRBV5-1	14	NA	CASSIQLGGGELFF
TRBJ2-1	TRBV11-2	15	NA	CASSLGLGGPHEQFF
TRBJ1-4	TRBV28	13	NA	CASQGQVREKLFF
TRBJ1-1	TRBV6-5	16	TRBD1	CASSFRQGVARTEAFF
TRBJ2-7	TRBV6-1	14	TRBD1	CASYGQGPPYEQYF
TRBJ2-7	TRBV25-1	14	NA	CASLGQGTNYEQYF
TRBJ2-1	TRBV25-1	15	TRBD2	CASSDLEGLAGEQFF
TRBJ2-2	TRBV29-1	15	NA	CSVQPGQSGTGELFF